This TCR beta chain is drawn from a study of T-cell memory formation after mild COVID-19. Study as a whole: Across donors, TCR clusters were largely donor specific.

This clonotype was seen many times. Antigen unknown. Study-level findings and limits: Detection of some responders pre-infection suggested pre-existing cross-reactive memory T cells participated. Day 15 to 85 contractors were CD4/CD8 balanced; later expanders leaned CD4+.

5'RACE with constant-segment primers yielded barcoded, UMI-tagged TCR alpha and TCR beta cDNA libraries. One entry per CDR3 protein results from TCRdb running MiXCR on the 5' RACE reads. Of over 450,000 distinct CDR3 sequences in the sample, about 20% were seen once. The CDR3 is 14 residues long. V lost 0 bases and J lost 4, with 6 bases in between. The genes are TRBV12-3 or TRBV12-4 and TRBJ2-2; unclear D gene. The sample was PBMCs or a T cell subset sorted from them (not recorded which). The clonotype originates from an adult woman who had mild COVID-19 (a few samples of this study predate the infection). Cell type and time point are not known. The CDR3 DNA sequence: TGTGCCAGCAGTTTAGCCCGTGGCACCGGGGAGCTGTTTTTT. Its translation is CASSLARGTGELFF.